The rows below give T cell receptor beta chains drawn from one sample of a study of blood T cell repertoires in COVID-19. Sequenced by immunoSEQ multiplex PCR; TCRdb stores in-frame clones only, minus some. The table has about 180,000 clones, roughly 81% seen once. The sequenced sample consisted of peripheral blood. All receptors come from a woman at least 80 years old with COVID-19, enrolled during active disease. CDR3s include the opening cysteine and the closing phenylalanine or tryptophan. D genes are given only for firm matches. Clone size, where shown, is once, few, many, or a class for clones that have expanded.

D: -
size: -
V: TRBV7-9
J: TRBJ1-6
CDR3: CASSLSFGNSPLHF
DNA: TGTGCCAGCAGCTTAAGTTTCGGGAATTCACCCCTCCACTTT

D: -
size: -
V: TRBV5-1
J: TRBJ1-1
CDR3: CASSSGNWGGNTEAFF
DNA: TGCGCCAGCAGCTCCGGAAACTGGGGAGGGAACACTGAAGCTTTCTTT

D: TRBD2
size: -
V: TRBV5-1
J: TRBJ2-2
CDR3: CASSLTLAGTGELFF
DNA: TGCGCCAGCAGCTTGACCCTAGCGGGAACCGGGGAGCTGTTTTTT

D: -
size: -
V: TRBV21-1
J: TRBJ2-1
CDR3: CARGQGAQTSYNEQFF
DNA: TGTGCCAGAGGACAGGGGGCTCAAACCTCCTACAATGAGCAGTTCTTC

D: TRBD1
size: -
V: TRBV7-6
J: TRBJ1-1
CDR3: CASSLGQGFTEAFF
DNA: TGTGCCAGCAGCTTAGGACAGGGGTTCACTGAAGCTTTCTTT

D: TRBD2
size: -
V: TRBV7-8
J: TRBJ2-3
CDR3: CASSIWPASGRSDTQYF
DNA: TGTGCCAGCAGCATATGGCCCGCTAGCGGTCGGTCAGATACGCAGTATTTT

D: -
size: -
V: TRBV7-9
J: TRBJ2-3
CDR3: CASSSPIKRTMTDTQYF
DNA: TGTGCCAGCAGCTCCCCCATTAAGCGGACTATGACAGATACGCAGTATTTT

D: TRBD1
size: -
V: TRBV5-5
J: TRBJ2-7
CDR3: CASSTRQGGFYEQYF
DNA: TGTGCCAGCAGCACCCGACAGGGGGGGTTCTACGAGCAGTACTTC

D: -
size: -
V: TRBV7-2
J: TRBJ1-5
CDR3: CASSPDRMNQPQHF
DNA: TGTGCCAGCAGCCCCGACAGGATGAATCAGCCCCAGCATTTT

D: -
size: -
V: TRBV9
J: TRBJ2-2
CDR3: CASSVSKNRENTGELFF
DNA: TGTGCCAGCAGCGTATCCAAGAACAGGGAGAACACCGGGGAGCTGTTTTTT

D: -
size: -
V: TRBV5-1
J: TRBJ1-2
CDR3: CASSSYYSINYGYTF
DNA: TGCGCCAGCAGCTCCTATTACAGTATTAACTATGGCTACACCTTC

D: TRBD1
size: -
V: TRBV9
J: TRBJ2-1
CDR3: CASSVPQGASYNEQFF
DNA: TGTGCCAGCAGCGTCCCACAGGGGGCCTCCTACAATGAGCAGTTCTTC

D: -
size: -
V: TRBV18
J: TRBJ2-7
CDR3: CASSLSRSYEQYF
DNA: TGTGCCAGCTCACTCTCGCGCTCCTACGAGCAGTACTTC

D: -
size: -
V: TRBV2
J: TRBJ2-3
CDR3: CASIPGVDTDTQYF
DNA: TGTGCCAGCATTCCAGGGGTAGACACAGATACGCAGTATTTT

D: TRBD2
size: -
V: TRBV4-1
J: TRBJ2-2
CDR3: CASSQQTSGGAIGELFF
DNA: TGCGCCAGCAGCCAACAGACTAGCGGGGGGGCCATCGGGGAGCTGTTTTTT

D: -
size: few
V: TRBV19
J: TRBJ2-2
CDR3: CASRQLDTGELFF
DNA: TGTGCCAGTAGACAGCTCGACACCGGGGAGCTGTTTTTT

D: -
size: once
V: TRBV29-1
J: TRBJ1-2
CDR3: CSALGGGLGYGYTF
DNA: TGCAGCGCGTTAGGTGGAGGGCTTGGCTATGGCTACACCTTC

D: -
size: -
V: TRBV28
J: TRBJ2-3
CDR3: CASSLSRVFYTDTQYF
DNA: TGTGCCAGCAGTTTGTCCCGGGTCTTTTACACAGATACGCAGTATTTT

D: -
size: -
V: TRBV5-1
J: TRBJ1-4
CDR3: CASREGRFRGEKLFF
DNA: TGCGCCAGCAGGGAAGGGAGGTTCCGGGGGGAAAAACTGTTTTTT

D: -
size: -
V: TRBV15
J: TRBJ1-2
CDR3: CATSGGDGTTNYGYTF
DNA: TGTGCCACCAGCGGGGGGGACGGGACTACTAACTATGGCTACACCTTC

D: TRBD1
size: -
V: TRBV5-4
J: TRBJ1-6
CDR3: CASSSGTGSNSPLHF
DNA: TGTGCCAGCAGCTCCGGGACAGGGAGTAATTCACCCCTCCACTTT

D: TRBD2
size: -
V: TRBV4-1
J: TRBJ2-1
CDR3: CASSPWTSGRGGDEQFF
DNA: TGCGCCAGCAGCCCGTGGACTAGCGGGAGGGGAGGGGATGAGCAGTTCTTC

D: TRBD1
size: -
V: TRBV10-3
J: TRBJ2-3
CDR3: CAISADWDRAGWDTQYF
DNA: TGTGCCATCAGTGCCGACTGGGACAGGGCTGGGTGGGATACGCAGTATTTT

D: TRBD2
size: -
V: TRBV5-4
J: TRBJ2-5
CDR3: CASSLPAGGQETQYF
DNA: TGTGCCAGCAGCTTACCAGCGGGGGGGCAGGAGACCCAGTACTTC

D: -
size: -
V: TRBV6-5
J: TRBJ1-1
CDR3: CAGSVIGGAEAFF
DNA: TGTGCCGGCAGCGTTATCGGGGGGGCTGAAGCTTTCTTT

D: TRBD1
size: -
V: TRBV5-1
J: TRBJ1-2
CDR3: CASSSRTGAGYTF
DNA: TGCGCCAGCAGCTCTAGGACAGGAGCTGGCTACACCTTC

D: -
size: -
V: TRBV7-9
J: TRBJ2-1
CDR3: CAGQTGGEQFF
DNA: TGTGCCGGCCAGACCGGAGGTGAGCAGTTCTTC

D: TRBD1
size: -
V: TRBV4-3
J: TRBJ2-7
CDR3: CASSPQGQGKSSYEQYF
DNA: TGCGCCAGCAGCCCCCAGGGACAGGGCAAGAGCTCCTACGAGCAGTACTTC

D: -
size: -
V: TRBV7-9
J: TRBJ1-1
CDR3: CASSLAGGGSEAFF
DNA: TGTGCCAGCAGCTTAGCGGGTGGAGGGTCTGAGGCTTTCTTT

D: -
size: -
V: TRBV5-8
J: TRBJ2-7
CDR3: CASSFGGRPSYEQYF
DNA: TGTGCCAGCAGCTTTGGGGGGAGACCGTCCTACGAGCAGTACTTC

D: -
size: -
V: TRBV27
J: TRBJ2-6
CDR3: CASSFWGLRSGANVLTF
DNA: TGTGCCAGCAGTTTTTGGGGCCTTCGCTCTGGGGCCAACGTCCTGACTTTC